The next 7 T cell receptor beta chains were all read from a single sample in a study of molecular identifiers for immune sequencing clone quantification. TCRdb re-analysed the PCR reads in MiXCR, keeping a single row per CDR3 protein. Of under 650,000 distinct CDR3 sequences in the sample, about 20% are singletons; the top ten hold roughly 0.85%. Sequenced: naive CD8+ T cells from blood, with Jurkat cell RNA spiked in. The subset: FACS-sorted CD8+CD4-CCR7+CD45RA+ naive T cells. These receptors all come from a human donor in good health. Some libraries in this study had Jurkat cell RNA spiked in.

This clonotype was counted between two and nine times. Since no conserved phenylalanine or tryptophan closes the CDR3, a read error is the likely cause. This sequence joins TRBV29-1 and TRBJ1-3; D unresolved. Germline CDR1 SQVTM, CDR2 ANQGSEA. V was clipped by 0 bases and J by 0 bases, with 6 bases between them. CDR3 length equals 14 residues. The CDR3 nucleotides read TGCAGCGTTGAAGAACAGAGCTCTGGAAACACCATATATTCT. As protein: CSVEEQSSGNTIYS.

This sequence joins TRBV28 and TRBJ2-2, with TRBD1 matching 7 bases. The germline V gene has CDR1 MDHEN and CDR2 SYDVKM. The CDR3 is 16 residues long. Trimming removed 5 bases from V and 1 base from J; junction bases left unmatched: 7. CDR3 sequence reads: CASSLVTGLNTGELFF. The CDR3 DNA is TGTGCCAGCAGTCTAGTGACAGGGTTGAACACCGGGGAGCTGTTTTTT.

The chain recombines TRBV5-1 with TRBJ2-1; D could derive from TRBD1 or TRBD2 (5 bases each). Germline-derived CDR1 and CDR2 are SGHRS and YFSETQ. The CDR3 consists of 13 residues. Trimming removed 3 bases from V and 12 bases from J, with 16 bases in between. The CDR3 nucleotides read TGCGCCAGCAGCTACGGGACGCTAGATGTGCAGTTCTTC. The encoded protein is CASSYGTLDVQFF.

This clonotype came up many times. The chain employs TRBV29-1 and TRBJ2-3; D might be TRBD1 (7 bases). Germline CDR1 SQVTM, CDR2 ANQGSEA. The CDR3 runs 13 residues. V shed 8 bases and J shed 5 bases, with 17 bases lying between them. CDR3 sequence (DNA): TGCAGCCCCCAGGACAGGAGGGGAGATACGCAGTATTTT. Translation gives CSPQDRRGDTQYF.

This clonotype was found many times. The V call is TRBV6-5, the J call TRBJ1-5; no definite D call. The CDR3 is 15 residues long. The germline gives CDR1 MNHEY, CDR2 SVGAGI. The germline V and J ends were trimmed by 6 bases and 4 bases, with 16 bases remaining between them. CDR3 bases: TGTGCCAGCAGACTGACCGGAGGCGGTAATCAGCCCCAGCATTTT. Amino acids: CASRLTGGGNQPQHF.

This clonotype has at least ten counts. J is TRBJ1-1 and V is TRBV4-3; 9 bases align to TRBD1. Germline-derived CDR1 and CDR2 are LGHNA and YSLEER. V gave up 6 bases and J gave up 0 bases; unmatched junction bases: 8. This CDR3 is 16 amino acids long. The CDR3 region is CASRHTGTGLNTEAFF. CDR3 in DNA: TGCGCCAGCAGACACACCGGGACAGGGTTGAACACTGAAGCTTTCTTT.

This clonotype was recorded only once. This clone may be a read error of a much larger clone one base away. The chain is built from TRBV25-1 and TRBJ2-5; D remains ambiguous. Per germline, CDR1 MGHDK and CDR2 SYGVNS. The CDR3 runs to 11 residues. Here the CDR3 DNA reads TGTGCCAGCAGTGTTCCAGAGATCCAGTACTTC. As protein: CASSVPEIQYF.